Following are 16 T cell receptor beta chains from one sample sequenced in a study of early T cells in non-severe SARS-CoV-2 infection. One entry per CDR3 protein results from TCRdb running MiXCR on the 5' RACE reads. The top ten hold roughly 5.4% of the sample, which has tens of thousands of distinct CDR3 sequences, 5% to 6% seen once. This material consisted of whole blood, taken at baseline. These receptors all come from an adult who was a healthcare worker with PCR-confirmed SARS-CoV-2 infection or an uninfected control (not recorded which).

This clonotype was recorded at least ten times. The rearrangement uses TRBV7-2 and TRBJ1-1; D is possibly TRBD1 (5 bases). The ends were cut back, 5 bases at V and 1 base at J, with 11 bases in the middle. Germline CDR1 and CDR2: SGHTA and FQGNSA. This CDR3 region has 14 residues. The DNA for the CDR3 is TGTGCCAGCAGCCCGGGACGGGAGAACACTGAAGCTTTCTTT. Its protein is CASSPGRENTEAFF.

This clonotype was recorded many times. The chain carries TRBV2 and TRBJ2-5; D unclear. The length of the CDR3 is 13 residues. Germline V gene data show CDR1 as SNHLY and CDR2 as FYNNEI. V lost 3 bases, J lost 7 bases, and 12 bases lay in between. The CDR3 region has the DNA TGTGCCAGCAGTGACGACGGTATATGGACCCAGTACTTC. Its translation: CASSDDGIWTQYF.

This clonotype was recorded at least ten times. The J gene is TRBJ2-1, the V gene TRBV19, with TRBD2 as a possible D gene (6 bases). CDR3 length: 15 residues. Trimming took 3 bases from V and 10 from J, leaving 19 bases between them. Germline V gene data show CDR1 as LNHDA and CDR2 as SQIVND (reference sequence). The CDR3 sequence: CASSIWGDQAGEQFF. The CDR3, as DNA: TGTGCCAGTAGTATTTGGGGGGACCAAGCAGGGGAGCAGTTCTTC.

There are many counts of this clonotype. The rearrangement joins TRBV28 to TRBJ2-7; D not certain. The germline gives CDR1 MDHEN, CDR2 SYDVKM. V was cut by 2 bases and J by 0 bases, with 11 bases left in between. The length of the CDR3 is 15 residues. As DNA, the CDR3 is TGTGCCAGCAGTTTACTCTGGCGACACTCCTACGAGCAGTACTTC. This translates into CASSLLWRHSYEQYF.

This clonotype was counted many times. The chain joins TRBV13 to TRBJ2-7; TRBD2 matches 10 bases. Per the germline V gene, CDR1 is PRHDT and CDR2 is FYEKMQ (reference sequence). There are 15 residues in the CDR3. With 5 bases clipped from V and 3 bases from J, the junction kept 7 bases outside the gene matches. The CDR3 bases are TGTGCCAGCAGCACGCGGACTAGCGGAATCTACGAGCAGTACTTC. Translation gives CASSTRTSGIYEQYF.

The chain uses TRBV28 and TRBJ1-5; tentatively, D is TRBD1 (6 bases). This CDR3 has 15 amino acids. The germline CDR1 and CDR2 sequences are MDHEN and SYDVKM. Trimming pared 4 bases from V and 5 bases from J, leaving 15 bases between. Written as DNA, the CDR3 is TGTGCCAGCAGTTCCCCCGGGGGGGGGCATCAGCCCCAGCATTTT. Translated: CASSSPGGGHQPQHF.

This clonotype occurred many times. This sequence joins TRBV10-3 and TRBJ1-3, with 8 bases aligning to TRBD1. V was clipped by 4 bases and J by 4 bases; unmatched bases: 0. Germline V gene sequence: CDR1 ENHRY, CDR2 SYGVKD. The CDR3 runs to 13 residues. The CDR3 loop is CAISGTGGNTIYF. The CDR3 DNA follows: TGTGCCATCAGTGGGACAGGGGGAAACACCATATATTTT.

The CDR3, as DNA: TGCGCCAGCAGCTCCGGGGAAAACAATGAGCAGTTCTTC. It yields the protein CASSSGENNEQFF. This rearrangement joins TRBV5-1 to TRBJ2-1; D is perhaps TRBD2 (5 bases). The V and J ends lost 3 bases and 5 bases respectively, with 9 bases between them. The CDR3 has 13 residues. CDR1 SGHRS and CDR2 YFSETQ come from the germline V gene.

At least ten counts were recorded for this clonotype. This chain uses TRBV29-1 with TRBJ2-2; D not certain. Germline CDR1 and CDR2: SQVTM and ANQGSEA. Trimming shortened V by 5 bases and J by 3 bases, and 7 bases separated the two germline ends. CDR3 size: 12 residues. In DNA, the CDR3 is TGCAGCGTTTCCACGTACACCGGGGAGCTGTTTTTT. Protein product: CSVSTYTGELFF.

Many counts were recorded for this clonotype. The rearrangement uses TRBV7-9 and TRBJ1-1; D is uncertain. The V and J ends lost 4 bases and 1 base respectively, with 4 bases between them. Germline V CDR1 and CDR2: SEHNR, FQNEAQ (reference sequence). The CDR3 is 12 residues long. The CDR3 reads CASSYQNTEAFF. CDR3 nucleotide sequence: TGTGCCAGCAGCTACCAGAACACTGAAGCTTTCTTT.

There are many counts of this clonotype. At one end, the junction sequence differs from germline, possibly due to a read error. The J gene is TRBJ2-1, the V gene TRBV11-2, with TRBD2 matching over 7 bases. CDR3 length equals 12 residues. Germline CDR1 reads SGHAT; CDR2 reads FQNNGV. In DNA form, the CDR3 reads TGTGCCAGCAGTTTAGCGGGTAATGAGCAGTTCTTC. Protein sequence: CASSLAGNEQFF. Full variable domain (outside the CDR3, taken from reference TRBV11-2 and TRBJ2-1): EAGVAQSPRYKIIEKRQSVAFWCNPISGHATLYWYQQILGQGPKLLIQFQNNGVVDDSQLPKDRFSAERLKGVDSTLKIQPAKLEDSAVYLCASSLAGNEQFFGPGTRLTVL.

This clonotype was recorded a few times. The chain couples TRBV20-1 to TRBJ1-4; D not resolved. Per the germline V gene, CDR1 is DFQATT and CDR2 is SNEGSKA (reference sequence). Deletions cut 3 bases from V and 8 bases from J, with 10 bases between. The length of the CDR3 is 12 residues. The CDR3 region is CSASGQREKLFF. The CDR3 DNA is TGCAGTGCTAGCGGCCAACGGGAAAAACTGTTTTTT.

This clonotype was seen ten or more times. This chain uses TRBV11-1 with TRBJ2-7; no clear D gene. This CDR3 region has 15 residues. Germline V CDR1 and CDR2: SGHAT, FQDESV (reference sequence). V was trimmed by 1 base and J by 3 bases, leaving 13 bases between them. The chain's CDR3 is CASSLGLLTHYEQYF. The CDR3 nucleotides are TGTGCCAGCAGCTTAGGACTCCTTACCCACTACGAGCAGTACTTC.

This clonotype was observed a handful of times. This sequence joins TRBV7-3 and TRBJ2-2; D tentatively fits TRBD1 or TRBD2 (6 bases each). Trimming took 4 bases from V and 5 from J, leaving 8 bases between them. CDR3 size: 13 residues. Germline lookup yields CDR1 SGHTA and CDR2 FQGTGA. The CDR3 region is CASSWGATGELFF. As DNA, the CDR3 is TGTGCCAGCAGCTGGGGGGCTACCGGGGAGCTGTTTTTT.

This clonotype was seen many times. This chain uses TRBV5-4 with TRBJ2-5; TRBD1 agrees at 8 bases. CDR1 is SGHNT, CDR2 YYREEE, per germline (reference sequence). This CDR3 contains 14 residues. V shed 2 bases, J shed 5 bases, and the junction held 5 bases outside the gene matches. The CDR3 DNA is TGTGCCAGCAGCTTTCAGGGGGCGGAGGAGACCCAGTACTTC. Translation: CASSFQGAEETQYF.

This clonotype showed up just a few times. This rearrangement joins TRBV12-3 or TRBV12-4 to TRBJ2-6; unclear D gene. The length of the CDR3 is 15 residues. The ends were cut back, 7 bases at V and 0 bases at J, with 10 bases in the middle. The CDR3 sequence: CASTTVFSGANVLTF. DNA of the CDR3: TGTGCCAGCACGACGGTGTTCTCTGGGGCCAACGTCCTGACTTTC.